These T cell receptor beta chains were read from a single sample in a study of early T cells in non-severe SARS-CoV-2 infection. TCRdb re-analysed the 5' RACE reads in MiXCR, keeping a single row per CDR3 protein. Of tens of thousands of distinct CDR3 sequences listed, more than 7% are singletons. The sample here was whole blood, taken at baseline. The receptor source for this set is an adult who was a healthcare worker with PCR-confirmed SARS-CoV-2 infection or an uninfected control (not recorded which). CDR3s include the opening cysteine and the closing phenylalanine or tryptophan. A D gene is named only where the DNA matches it firmly. Rows may omit the clone size; those that give it use once, few, many or a size class.

d_gene | j_gene | v_gene | abundance | CDR3nt | CDR3aa
. | TRBJ2-1 | TRBV7-6 | many | TGTGCCAGCAGCCCCGGGAGTGGGGTCTACAATGAGCAGTTCTTC | CASSPGSGVYNEQFF
. | TRBJ2-1 | TRBV15 | many | TGTGCCACCACCGATAGAGGAGAAGACAATGAGCAGTTCTTC | CATTDRGEDNEQFF
. | TRBJ2-5 | TRBV4-1 | few | TGCGCCAGCAGCCTGCGGCGCAACCAAGAGACCCAGTACTTC | CASSLRRNQETQYF
TRBD2 | TRBJ2-1 | TRBV4-2 | many | TGTGCCAGCAGCCGCGACTCCGGGACTAACTACAATGAGCAGTTCTTC | CASSRDSGTNYNEQFF
TRBD2 | TRBJ2-4 | TRBV15 | medium-sized | TGTGCCACCAGCGATGGTAGCGGGGCCCTTATTCAGTACTTC | CATSDGSGALIQYF
. | TRBJ2-1 | TRBV19 | many | TGTGCCAGTAGTTCAGGACAGCCCTATTACTCCTACAATGAGCAGTTCTTC | CASSSGQPYYSYNEQFF
TRBD2 | TRBJ2-7 | TRBV15 | . | TGTGCCACCAGCGGGGGGGAAGCGTCCAGTGATACCTACGAGCAGTACTTC | CATSGGEASSDTYEQYF
. | TRBJ1-2 | TRBV4-2 | few | TGTGCCAGCAGCCTTAGGGAGGGGACCTATGGCTACACCTTC | CASSLREGTYGYTF
TRBD1 | TRBJ1-5 | TRBV4-1 | . | TGCGCCAGCAGGCGGACAGGGAGAGGTAGTCAGCCCCAGCATTTT | CASRRTGRGSQPQHF
. | TRBJ1-2 | TRBV7-2 | few | TGTGCCAGCAGCTTAGAGTCGCGCTCTAACTATGGCTACACCTTC | CASSLESRSNYGYTF
. | TRBJ2-2 | TRBV7-2 | many | TGTGCCAGCAGCTTAGTAGTAGGGTCCGGGGAGCTGTTTTTT | CASSLVVGSGELFF
TRBD1 | TRBJ2-7 | TRBV20-1 | many | TGCAGTGCTTTGGGACAGGGGCCAGTGAGGGAGCAGTACTTC | CSALGQGPVREQYF
TRBD2 | TRBJ2-7 | TRBV9 | many | TGTGCCAGCAGCCGCACTAGCGGGTCCTACGAGCAGTACTTC | CASSRTSGSYEQYF
. | TRBJ2-1 | TRBV7-2 | . | TGTGCCAGCAGCTTGGCCAGGGGCAATGAGCAGTTCTTC | CASSLARGNEQFF
TRBD1 | TRBJ2-2 | TRBV5-1 | many | TGCGCCAGCAGCCCGGTGGACAGGGGGAACACCGGGGAGCTGTTTTTT | CASSPVDRGNTGELFF
. | TRBJ2-2 | TRBV2 | many | TGTGCCAGCAGGGGGGTAGGGATACACGCCGGGGAGCTGTTTTTT | CASRGVGIHAGELFF
TRBD2 | TRBJ2-5 | TRBV5-4 | few | TGTGCCAGCAGCTTGACGGGCGGGAGCTTGGAGACCCAGTACTTC | CASSLTGGSLETQYF
. | TRBJ1-3 | TRBV11-2 | many | TGTGCCAGCAGCTTGCTTCGGGGAAGCCCTGGAAACACCATATATTTT | CASSLLRGSPGNTIYF
. | TRBJ1-6 | TRBV4-2 | few | TGTGCCAGCAGCCAAGCGGCAACAGGGAATTCACCCCTCCACTTT | CASSQAATGNSPLHF
TRBD2 | TRBJ2-7 | TRBV30 | . | TGTGCCTGGAGTGTACAGGGACTAGCGGTCTACGAGCAGTACTTC | CAWSVQGLAVYEQYF
TRBD2 | TRBJ2-7 | TRBV12-3/TRBV12-4 | many | TGTGCCAGTGCCCCCCACGGGAGGTTCCCCTACGAGCAGTACTTC | CASAPHGRFPYEQYF
. | TRBJ2-2 | TRBV12-3/TRBV12-4 | many | TGTGCCAGCAGTTTAGCTCCTGGGGGGACCGGGGAGCTGTTTTTT | CASSLAPGGTGELFF
. | TRBJ1-2 | TRBV20-1 | many | TGCAGTGCTCGGACAGCCGCTAACTATGGCTACACCTTC | CSARTAANYGYTF
. | TRBJ2-1 | TRBV11-1 | . | TGTGCCAGCAGCTTCGACTGGAATGAGCAGTTCTTC | CASSFDWNEQFF
. | TRBJ2-5 | TRBV9 | . | TGTGCCAGCACCCCCAGGGGCCAACCCCAAGAGACCCAGTACTTC | CASTPRGQPQETQYF
. | TRBJ1-1 | TRBV6-5 | few | TGTGCCAGCAGGAGACAGCCGGGACACACGAACACTGAAGCTTTCTTT | CASRRQPGHTNTEAFF
. | TRBJ1-2 | TRBV20-1 | many | TGCAGTGCTAGCGAATGGGGCAGACCTAACTATGGCTACACCTTC | CSASEWGRPNYGYTF
TRBD2 | TRBJ2-3 | TRBV7-9 | few | TGTGCCAGCAGCTTTGCGGGAGCGGGAACAGATACGCAGTATTTT | CASSFAGAGTDTQYF
. | TRBJ2-3 | TRBV7-3 | . | TGTGCCAGCAGCGTCTACTCAGATACGCAGTGTTTT | CASSVYSDTQCF
TRBD1 | TRBJ1-1 | TRBV10-3 | many | TGTGCCATCAGTGAGTCAGGGGGCCTGAACACTGAAGCTTTCTTT | CAISESGGLNTEAFF
TRBD1 | TRBJ2-5 | TRBV10-3 | . | TGTGCCGCCGGGACAGGGGGCCGGGAGACCCAGTACTTC | CAAGTGGRETQYF
TRBD2 | TRBJ2-7 | TRBV3-1 | . | TGTGCCAGCAGCCAGGCGGGGGGGACCTACGAGCAGTACTTC | CASSQAGGTYEQYF
TRBD1 | TRBJ1-6 | TRBV25-1 | many | TGTGCCAGCAGAGGGACAGGAGGTTTTAATTCACCCCTCCACTTT | CASRGTGGFNSPLHF
TRBD1 | TRBJ1-1 | TRBV5-1 | few | TGCGCCAGCAGCTTGGAAACAGGGGGCTACACTGAAGCTTTCTTT | CASSLETGGYTEAFF
. | TRBJ2-1 | TRBV18 | many | TGTGCCAGCTCCCCCGCCCCAGAGCAGTTCTTC | CASSPAPEQFF
. | TRBJ2-2 | TRBV7-9 | many | TGTGCCAGCAGCCGAGTGGGAACCGGGGAGCTGTTTTTT | CASSRVGTGELFF
TRBD1 | TRBJ1-5 | TRBV18 | few | TGTGTCAGCTCATCAGGGGGACTTAGCAATCAGCCCCAGCATTTT | CVSSSGGLSNQPQHF
. | TRBJ1-1 | TRBV27 | many | TGTGCCAGCAGTTTAAACCCGACATTTGAAGCTTTCTTT | CASSLNPTFEAFF
. | TRBJ1-2 | TRBV20-1 | . | TGCAGTGCCCCGACAGCAGCTAACTATGGCTACACCTTC | CSAPTAANYGYTF